This T cell receptor (beta chain) derives from a study of blood T cell repertoires in COVID-19 (dated by TCRdb to 2020 to 2022). About the study as a whole: The collaborator samples originated in the United States, Italy and Spain and spanned the acute and convalescent phases of COVID-19. The prospective study material was composed of cDNA or gDNA derived from T cells, B-cell-depleted T cells, or PBMCs. A de-identified subject ID, COVID-19 status, age in years and sex were almost always included in the sample metadata. HLA class I and class II types, where available, came from metadata supplied by the sample provider rather than from assay-based typing. The repertoires were released in a freely available public database intended as a resource for research on the immune response to SARS-CoV-2. Samples came from the ongoing ImmuneRACE study (first 160 participants) plus 1,254 subjects from 6 global collaborators. The dataset comprised deeply sampled blood TCRbeta repertoires from subjects exposed to, actively infected with, or recovered from COVID-19.

Overall study outcomes, separate from this receptor: How much clinical and demographic metadata was included differed by source and by participant, and the metadata was provided uncurated.

The germline ends are 7 bases apart after V is trimmed by 1 base and J by 1 base. The CDR3 runs 13 amino acids, cysteine and phenylalanine included. Just CDR3 DNA is preserved here, 39 bases in frame from base 1. CDR1 and CDR2 are read off the germline V gene (reference sequence) as GTSNPN and SVGIG. Collaborating institutions collected whole blood in K2EDTA tubes following their own protocols. For TCRbeta analysis, collaborator samples were shipped as frozen whole blood, as isolated PBMCs, or as DNA extracted from either sample type. Concerning this clone itself: Its antigen is not yet known. No base qualities exist here, and no much larger clone lies one base off it.

TCRbeta CDR3 regions were amplified from genomic DNA by means of the immunoSEQ Assay, a bias-controlled multiplex PCR. The published analysis was carried out like this. The number of nucleated cells in each sample was estimated by amplification of reference gene primers within the assay. Sequence reads were collapsed and filtered to measure the absolute abundance of every unique TCRbeta CDR3 rearrangement. Productive Simpson clonality was computed per sample as the square root of Simpson's diversity index over productive rearrangements. Imported from immuneACCESS, the table was reduced by TCRdb to in-frame sequences with V and J called. These copies leave out some clones; in studies compared against another copy, an unresolved V gene accounts for under half, and the cause of the remainder is not known. D and trimming were read from the DNA, whereas the V and J calls and clone size are those reported in that table. Present in this sample are more than 100,000 clones, 86% of which were seen just once. The ten largest clonotypes hold more than 4% of the sample.

The sequence came from a man aged 40-49 years with acute or convalescent COVID-19. The specimen sequenced was peripheral blood. Here the chain combines TRBV30 and TRBJ1-1, with a weak D call of TRBD1 (5 bases match). The DNA is as follows: TGTGCCTGGAGTGAACAGGAGAACACTGAAGCTTTCTTT. It translates as CAWSEQENTEAFF.